This T cell receptor beta chain was observed in a study of a mutant IDH1 vaccine in newly diagnosed glioma. About the research overall: Treated individuals were approximately 62% male and approximately 38% female, averaging approximately 40 years of age. Prior therapy was radiotherapy, temozolomide, or both; most received both.

The protocol was immunoSEQ multiplex PCR, while the TCRdb copy is restricted to in-frame clones and leaves out a portion. The sample shows approximately 60,000 clones, less than 90% of them seen only once. As concerns this clone: Its antigen is not identified.

Study findings and constraints: Among all patients, vaccine-induced immune responses occurred in roughly 93%.

Time point given: week 35, safety follow-up. Each dose of the vaccine consisted of 300 ug of mutant IDH1 20-mer peptide, with topical imiquimod. Patients had eight vaccinations, in weeks 1, 3, 5, 7, 11, 15, 19 and 23. The CDR3 is made up of 15 amino acids. CDR1 and CDR2 from the germline V gene are SGHRS and YFSETQ. V lost 5 bases, J lost 5 bases, and 16 bases lay in between. The source is a middle-aged man with glioma. The sequencing here drew on PBMCs, taken from a glioma patient whose treatment included an IDH1 peptide vaccine. V and J are TRBV5-1 and TRBJ1-4; D remains unclear. The CDR3 reads CASRLTGVPNEKLFF. Written as DNA, the CDR3 is TGCGCCAGCAGATTGACTGGCGTACCAAATGAAAAACTGTTTTTT. Based on the CDR3 plus reference TRBV5-1 and TRBJ1-4, the full variable domain is KAGVTQTPRYLIKTRGQQVTLSCSPISGHRSVSWYQQTPGQGLQFLFEYFSETQRNKGNFPGRFSGRQFSNSRSEMNVSTLELGDSALYLCASRLTGVPNEKLFFGSGTQLSVL.